These 30 T cell receptor beta chains were all obtained from the same sample, sequenced in a study of human T cells and chemical hapten exposure. TCRdb reprocessed the RACE reads with MiXCR, giving one entry per CDR3 protein. Here the sample spans tens of thousands of distinct CDR3 sequences, about 10% being singletons. Time point in this sample: patch test 1, 2 weeks after DPC sensitization. Stated treatment: therapeutic diphenylcyclopropenone sensitization with weekly scalp DPC. This specimen consisted of whole blood, obtained in connection with sensitization to the hapten diphenylcyclopropenone (DPC). The source of these receptors is a woman aged 45-60 years with alopecia areata. Some clones in this sample may be carry-over from other donors' samples.

There are a few counts of this clonotype. The J gene is TRBJ2-6, the V gene TRBV30, with D perhaps TRBD1 (5 bases). CDR1 and CDR2 (germline): GTSNPN, SVGIG (reference sequence). There are 18 residues in the CDR3. V shed 4 bases and J shed 0 bases, with 19 bases lying between them. CDR3 protein: CAWTPRGPIFSGANVLTF. In nucleotides, the CDR3 is TGTGCCTGGACCCCAAGGGGCCCTATATTCTCTGGGGCCAACGTCCTGACTTTC.

This clonotype turned up a few times. V and J are TRBV18 and TRBJ1-2, with a possible D match to TRBD1 (6 bases). V was cut by 3 bases and J by 7 bases, with 15 bases left in between. CDR1 KGHSH and CDR2 LQKENI come from the germline V gene. The CDR3 runs to 14 residues. The CDR3 DNA reads as TGTGCCAGCTCACCCACAGGGTTTAGGAGTGGCTACACCTTC. Amino acids: CASSPTGFRSGYTF. The whole variable domain, filled in from reference TRBV18 and TRBJ1-2, reads NAGVMQNPRHLVRRRGQEARLRCSPMKGHSHVYWYRQLPEEGLKFMVYLQKENIIDESGMPKERFSAEFPKEGPSILRIQQVVRGDSAAYFCASSPTGFRSGYTFGSGTRLTVV.

This clonotype has more than one count but fewer than ten. The rearrangement uses TRBV20-1 and TRBJ2-1; D unresolved. CDR3 length: 11 amino acids. V lost 0 bases and J 7 bases, leaving 4 bases between the germline ends. Germline V gene lookup returns CDR1 DFQATT and CDR2 SNEGSKA (reference sequence). The CDR3: CSAREGNEQFF. The CDR3 DNA follows: TGCAGTGCTAGAGAAGGGAATGAGCAGTTCTTC.

The chain carries TRBV29-1 and TRBJ1-5; the match to TRBD1 covers 8 bases. Trimming took 6 bases from V and 5 from J; bases not matched to a gene: 3. Germline CDR1 SQVTM, CDR2 ANQGSEA. This CDR3 has 12 residues. The CDR3, as DNA: TGCAGCGTCGGACAGGGCGATCAGCCCCAGCATTTT. Encoded protein: CSVGQGDQPQHF.

This clonotype occurred many times. The CDR3 DNA follows: TGTGCCAGCAGCTACCCTCAGGGGCAGTATTCACCCCTCCACTTT. Amino acids: CASSYPQGQYSPLHF. The V and J genes are TRBV11-2 and TRBJ1-6, with D possibly matching TRBD1 (6 bases). The V and J ends lost 4 bases and 8 bases respectively, with 15 bases between them. Per the germline V gene, CDR1 is SGHAT and CDR2 is FQNNGV. This CDR3 has 15 amino acids.

This clonotype was observed a few times. This sequence joins TRBV7-2 and TRBJ1-1; perhaps TRBD1 as D (5 bases). This CDR3 contains 16 residues. Trimming cost V 2 bases and J 4 bases, with 17 bases left between them. Germline loops: CDR1 SGHTA, CDR2 FQGNSA. CDR3 in amino acids: CASSLLFGAAVTEAFF. The DNA of the CDR3 is TGTGCCAGCAGCTTACTTTTCGGGGCTGCCGTCACTGAAGCTTTCTTT.

V gene TRBV18 combines with J gene TRBJ1-1, with D perhaps TRBD1 (6 bases). V was trimmed by 0 bases and J by 1 base, leaving 9 bases between them. CDR3 length equals 15 residues. Germline V gene sequence: CDR1 KGHSH, CDR2 LQKENI. CDR3 in amino acids: CASSPPTGPNTEAFF. The CDR3 DNA follows: TGTGCCAGCTCACCACCTACAGGGCCGAACACTGAAGCTTTCTTT.

This chain connects TRBV5-1 to TRBJ2-3; D is uncertain. Trimming took 4 bases from V and 1 from J, leaving 13 bases between them. The CDR3 is made up of 15 amino acids. Germline CDR1 reads SGHRS; CDR2 reads YFSETQ. CDR3 nucleotides: TGCGCCAGCAGCCCTGGGATTTTTGGCACAGATACGCAGTATTTT. Translating gives CASSPGIFGTDTQYF.

At least ten counts were recorded for this clonotype. This chain joins TRBV20-1 and TRBJ1-5; no definite D call. The CDR3 consists of 11 residues. Germline loops: CDR1 DFQATT, CDR2 SNEGSKA (reference sequence). V lost 0 bases to trimming and J lost 5 bases, with 2 bases between them. DNA for the CDR3: TGCAGTGCTAGAGATCATCAGCCCCAGCATTTT. Translation gives CSARDHQPQHF.

This clonotype was observed at least ten times. V usage is TRBV7-6 and J usage is TRBJ2-3, with D maybe TRBD2 (6 bases). The CDR3 has 17 amino acids. CDR1 SGHVS and CDR2 FNYEAQ come from the germline V gene. V lost 2 bases, J lost 0 bases, and 15 bases lay in between. For the CDR3, the DNA is TGTGCCAGCAGCTTATTCGGATCGGGGGTTAGCACAGATACGCAGTATTTT. Translation: CASSLFGSGVSTDTQYF.

In its sample, this clonotype was seen many times. The genes are TRBV21-1 and TRBJ2-7; the table calls TRBD1, which could not be checked here. TRBV21-1 is a pseudogene. The CDR3 sequence is 12 residues long. The CDR3 sequence: CASSSPGHEQYF. CDR3 DNA: TGTGCCAGCAGCAGCCCGGGACACGAGCAGTACTTC.

This clonotype was seen many times. The gene calls are TRBV28 and TRBJ2-1; 7 nucleotides align to TRBD1. J lost 1 base, V lost 5 bases, and 5 bases had no gene match. CDR3 length equals 15 residues. Germline CDR1 and CDR2: MDHEN and SYDVKM. The CDR3 bases are TGTGCCAGCAGTCGGACAGGAAAGTCCTACAATGAGCAGTTCTTC. This encodes CASSRTGKSYNEQFF.

This clonotype was counted at least ten times. The gene calls are TRBV2 and TRBJ1-1; 8 bases map to TRBD1. The ends lost 5 bases at V and 1 base at J; junction bases unmatched: 3. The germline gives CDR1 SNHLY, CDR2 FYNNEI. The CDR3 spans 14 residues. The CDR3 is CASSLQGGNTEAFF. For the CDR3, the DNA is TGTGCCAGCAGTCTACAGGGGGGGAACACTGAAGCTTTCTTT.

This clonotype came up many times. The chain recombines TRBV7-9 with TRBJ2-4; D is unclear. V was cut by 4 bases and J by 0 bases, with 7 bases left in between. Germline V gene lookup returns CDR1 SEHNR and CDR2 FQNEAQ (reference sequence). The CDR3 sequence is 14 residues long. This CDR3 reads CASSSPLAKNIQYF. CDR3 nucleotide sequence: TGTGCCAGCAGCTCACCCCTAGCCAAAAACATTCAGTACTTC.

This clonotype has only a few counts. This chain connects TRBV27 to TRBJ1-5; D ambiguous. CDR3 length: 13 amino acids. Looked up from germline, CDR1 is MNHEY and CDR2 is SMNVEV (reference sequence). The ends were cut back, 6 bases at V and 6 bases at J, with 12 bases in the middle. The CDR3, as DNA: TGTGCCAGCAGCTACGACTGGAGTCAGCCCCAGCATTTT. Protein: CASSYDWSQPQHF.

Ten or more counts support this clonotype. This chain uses TRBV6-2 or TRBV6-3 with TRBJ2-7, with no clear D. Between the trimmed V and J ends, which lost 3 bases and 0 bases, there was a span of 12 bases. Germline V gene data show CDR1 as MNHEY and CDR2 as SVGEGT. The CDR3 is 15 residues long. CDR3 DNA: TGTGCCAGCAGTTATACAGCCCAGCTCTCCTACGAGCAGTACTTC. Its protein is CASSYTAQLSYEQYF.

This clonotype occurred many times. The chain has TRBV20-1 and TRBJ2-7; no clear D. From germline, CDR1 is DFQATT and CDR2 SNEGSKA (reference sequence). Deletions cut 5 bases from V and 3 bases from J, with 8 bases between. The CDR3 has 11 amino acids. This CDR3 is CSAARYYEQYF. The DNA of the CDR3 is TGCAGTGCTGCCCGATACTACGAGCAGTACTTC.

As for this clonotype: This clone may be a read error of a much larger clone one base away. The rearrangement joins TRBV5-6 to TRBJ1-1, with TRBD1 as a possible D gene (5 bases). CDR1 is SGHDT and CDR2 is YYEEEE in the germline V gene. The V end was cut by 4 bases, the J end by 8 bases, with 18 bases between. The CDR3 loop spans 14 amino acids. The CDR3 spells CASSTLSDRTEAFF. CDR3 DNA: TGTGCCAGCAGCACGCTAAGCGACAGAACCGAAGCTTTCTTT.

This clonotype was counted many times. The chain recombines TRBV21-1 with TRBJ2-1. TRBV21-1 constitutes a pseudogene. The CDR3 extends over 17 amino acids. DNA of the CDR3: TGTGCCAGCAGCAAAGATAACAACGAGACGGCCGACAATGAGCAGTTCTTC. This codes for CASSKDNNETADNEQFF.

The chain uses TRBV6-5 and TRBJ2-1; 9 bases map to TRBD2. Per germline, CDR1 MNHEY and CDR2 SVGAGI. This CDR3 is 15 amino acids long. With 8 bases clipped from V and 10 bases from J, the junction kept 15 bases outside the gene matches. The CDR3 reads CASAPGFSGSNEQFF. CDR3 bases: TGTGCCAGCGCCCCGGGGTTTAGCGGGAGTAACGAGCAGTTCTTC.

This clonotype has a count of ten or more. The V and J genes are TRBV29-1 and TRBJ2-7; TRBD2 matches at 9 bases. Trimming removed 8 bases from V and 1 base from J; junction bases left unmatched: 9. The germline CDR1 and CDR2 sequences are SQVTM and ANQGSEA. The CDR3 is 14 amino acids. CDR3 protein: CSIPRTSGSYEQYF. The CDR3 DNA reads TGCAGCATCCCCCGAACTAGCGGGTCCTACGAGCAGTACTTC.

In its sample, this clonotype was seen a few times. An end of the junction does not agree with germline; a read error may underlie this. The V and J genes are TRBV7-3 and TRBJ2-1, with a possible D match to TRBD2 (5 bases). This CDR3 is built from 16 residues. Germline loops: CDR1 SGHTA, CDR2 FQGTGA. DNA for the CDR3: TGTGCCAGCAGCTTAAAGGGTCCGGACTCCAACAATGAGCAGTTCTTC. Translated, it gives CASSLKGPDSNNEQFF.

This clonotype was found a few times. This chain uses TRBV11-2 with TRBJ2-7, with D possibly called TRBD1 or TRBD2 (6 bases each). With 4 bases removed from V and 6 bases from J, the gap between germline ends came to 19 bases. Germline CDR1 reads SGHAT; CDR2 reads FQNNGV. The CDR3 totals 15 residues. This CDR3 is CASSSLGGSGSEQYF. CDR3 in DNA: TGTGCCAGCAGCTCCCTAGGGGGGAGTGGAAGCGAGCAGTACTTC.

The gene calls are TRBV11-2 and TRBJ1-1; possibly TRBD1 for D (5 bases). Germline V gives CDR1 SGHAT, CDR2 FQNNGV. The CDR3 spans 16 residues. The V end was cut by 4 bases, the J end by 4 bases, with 19 bases between. As DNA, the CDR3 is TGTGCCAGCAGCTCCAACAGGATTTGGTGGGGCACTGAAGCTTTCTTT. Protein sequence: CASSSNRIWWGTEAFF.

This clonotype was recorded at least ten times. V and J are TRBV7-9 and TRBJ2-7; a possible D gene is TRBD1 (6 bases). The CDR3 sequence is 12 residues long. V lost 5 bases to trimming and J lost 7 bases, with 12 bases between them. Germline CDR1 reads SEHNR; CDR2 reads FQNEAQ (reference sequence). CDR3: CASSTGTFEQYF. As DNA, the CDR3 is TGTGCCAGCAGCACCGGGACATTTGAGCAGTACTTC.

This clonotype has a count of ten or more. This chain joins TRBV30 and TRBJ2-1; 7 positions agree with TRBD2. V lost 5 bases to trimming and J lost 5 bases; unmatched junction nucleotides: 9. Germline-derived CDR1 and CDR2 are GTSNPN and SVGIG (reference sequence). The CDR3 is 14 amino acids. The CDR3 is CAWDAGLLHNEQFF. In DNA form, the CDR3 reads TGTGCCTGGGATGCGGGACTACTACACAATGAGCAGTTCTTC.

In its sample, this clonotype was seen a few times. CDR3 nucleotides: TGTGCCAGCAGCTTAGACCGTAGGGGGACTGGGGCCAACGTCCTGACTTTC. Translated: CASSLDRRGTGANVLTF. The gene calls are TRBV13 and TRBJ2-6; TRBD1 is a possible D gene (6 bases). Trimming shortened V by 1 base and J by 2 bases, and 12 bases separated the two germline ends. The CDR3 length is 17 residues. Looked up from germline, CDR1 is PRHDT and CDR2 is FYEKMQ (reference sequence).

In this sample, this clonotype turned up many times. The chain is built from TRBV20-1 and TRBJ1-5; D not resolved. This CDR3 is 13 amino acids long. Germline loops: CDR1 DFQATT, CDR2 SNEGSKA (reference sequence). V dropped 3 bases and J dropped 2 bases, with 8 bases sitting between them. The CDR3 DNA reads TGCAGTGCTAGCCCCGGCGGCAATCAGCCCCAGCATTTT. It codes for CSASPGGNQPQHF.

This clonotype was seen repeatedly, ten times or more. The V gene is TRBV7-2, the J gene TRBJ2-1; 10 bases agree with TRBD2. The ends lost 0 bases at V and 4 bases at J; junction bases unmatched: 9. Germline CDR1 reads SGHTA; CDR2 reads FQGNSA. The CDR3 totals 18 residues. CDR3 protein: CASSLAVASGRGYNEQFF. CDR3 DNA: TGTGCCAGCAGCTTAGCGGTGGCTAGCGGGAGAGGATACAATGAGCAGTTCTTC.

The chain employs TRBV28 and TRBJ1-3; D not certain. The germline CDR1 and CDR2 sequences are MDHEN and SYDVKM. The CDR3 consists of 15 residues. V was trimmed by 4 bases and J by 4 bases, leaving 14 bases between them. CDR3 loop: CASSSYTPGGNTIYF. The CDR3 bases are TGTGCCAGCAGTTCCTACACCCCCGGCGGAAACACCATATATTTT.